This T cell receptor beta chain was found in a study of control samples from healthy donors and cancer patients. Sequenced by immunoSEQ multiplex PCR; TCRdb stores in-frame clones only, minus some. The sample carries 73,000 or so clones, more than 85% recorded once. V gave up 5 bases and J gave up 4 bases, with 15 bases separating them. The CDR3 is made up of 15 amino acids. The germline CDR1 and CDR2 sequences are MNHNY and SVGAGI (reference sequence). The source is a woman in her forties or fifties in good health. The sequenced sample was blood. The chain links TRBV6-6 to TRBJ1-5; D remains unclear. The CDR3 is CASSPPEGGNQPQHF. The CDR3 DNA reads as TGTGCCAGCAGTCCGCCCGAGGGAGGAAATCAGCCCCAGCATTTT.